The 15 T cell receptor beta chains reported below all come from one sample, sequenced in a study of regulatory T cells in long-lasting Graves disease. For TCR beta, libraries came from iRepertoire HTBI primers and Arm-PCR of CDR3 regions. A single record per CDR3 protein comes from TCRdb applying MiXCR to the multiplex PCR reads. This sample yields a few hundred thousand distinct CDR3 sequences, of which about 15% are seen a single time; approximately 17% belongs to the top ten. As to time point: newly diagnosed GD, antithyroid drugs for less than 3 months. After RNA was extracted from PBMCs, the TCR library was made from it. These sequences were also reported in another study, on T cells in Graves' hyperthyroidism and ophthalmopathy.

The material was peripheral blood mononuclear cells (PBMCs), obtained at new diagnosis, from a patient treated with antithyroid drugs. Every receptor here comes from a woman aged 45-65 years with Graves disease.

This clonotype was observed many times. As DNA, the CDR3 is TGTGCCAGCAGCTGTGGCGCCCTCAGGTGCGGTGCTAGCACAGATACGCAGTATTTT. This codes for CASSCGALRCGASTDTQYF. This chain connects TRBV5-8 to TRBJ2-3; no firm D call. Germline values: CDR1 SGHTS, CDR2 YDEGEE. The V end was cut by 3 bases, the J end by 0 bases, with 23 bases between. The CDR3 totals 19 residues.

This clonotype appeared many times. The chain employs TRBV11-2 and TRBJ2-7; maybe TRBD1 (5 bases). The CDR3 has 13 residues. Germline V gene sequence: CDR1 SGHAT, CDR2 FQNNGV. Trimming cost V 1 base and J 9 bases, with 13 bases left between them. The CDR3 loop is CASSLGTPQGQYF. CDR3 DNA sequence: TGTGCCAGCAGCTTAGGAACCCCGCAGGGGCAGTACTTC.

In its sample, this clonotype was seen many times. The chain has TRBV3-1 and TRBJ2-7; TRBD2 matches at 11 bases. CDR1 is LGHDT and CDR2 is YNNKEL in the germline V gene (reference sequence). The CDR3 length is 14 residues. V lost 7 bases to trimming and J lost 2 bases; unmatched junction nucleotides: 4. The CDR3 here is CASTKLAGAYEQYF. CDR3 coding DNA: TGTGCCAGCACCAAACTAGCGGGAGCCTACGAGCAGTACTTC.

This clonotype came up many times. The chain couples TRBV6-1 to TRBJ2-4; 8 bases fit TRBD2. This CDR3 is 17 amino acids long. V gave up 6 bases and J gave up 8 bases; unmatched junction bases: 18. Germline V gives CDR1 MNHNS, CDR2 SASEGT. CDR3 DNA sequence: TGTGCCAGCAGGGGTGTCCCGGGCGCGGGAGCGGGGGACATTCAGTACTTC. Translating gives CASRGVPGAGAGDIQYF.

In its sample, this clonotype was seen a few times. The V gene is TRBV5-1, the J gene TRBJ2-1; 7 bases are shared with TRBD2. The germline V gene encodes CDR1 SGHRS and CDR2 YFSETQ. Losses at the gene ends were 4 bases for V and 0 bases for J; bases not matched to a gene: 13. The CDR3 extends over 18 amino acids. CDR3 in DNA: TGCGCCAGCAGCCCCTCGCGGGGGTTCCTCAGCTCCTACAATGAGCAGTTCTTC. Translation: CASSPSRGFLSSYNEQFF.

The chain combines TRBV6-9 with TRBJ1-1; unclear D gene. The germline V and J ends were trimmed by 3 bases and 0 bases, with 8 bases remaining between them. In germline, CDR1 is MNHGY, CDR2 SVAAGI. The CDR3 loop spans 14 amino acids. CDR3 coding DNA: TGTGCCAGCAGTTACTCGAAGATGAACACTGAAGCTTTCTTT. It translates to CASSYSKMNTEAFF.

The V call is TRBV3-1, the J call TRBJ2-7; D may correspond to TRBD1 or TRBD2 (6 bases each). The CDR3 loop spans 15 amino acids. Germline lookup yields CDR1 LGHDT and CDR2 YNNKEL (reference sequence). V shed 5 bases and J shed 1 base, with 15 bases lying between them. The CDR3 region is CASSYRGAGSYEQYF. CDR3 coding DNA: TGTGCCAGCAGCTATAGGGGGGCAGGGTCCTACGAGCAGTACTTC.

This clonotype was recorded at least ten times. The V gene is TRBV7-9, the J gene TRBJ2-5, with TRBD1 matching 7 bases. Germline V gene data show CDR1 as SEHNR and CDR2 as FQNEAQ (reference sequence). The CDR3 consists of 14 residues. The junction had 1 base not matched to a gene; V was cut back by 0 bases and J by 3 bases. CDR3 region: CASSLAGTEETQYF. CDR3 in DNA: TGTGCCAGCAGCTTAGCCGGGACAGAAGAGACCCAGTACTTC.

This clonotype was seen ten or more times. This CDR3 is CASSLDPGRTGELFF. CDR3 DNA sequence: TGCGCCAGCAGCTTGGACCCAGGGCGAACCGGGGAGCTGTTTTTT. The J gene is TRBJ2-2, the V gene TRBV5-1; D possibly corresponds to TRBD1 (5 bases). Trimming took off 0 bases at V and 5 bases at J, with 11 bases between the two ends. Germline V gene sequence: CDR1 SGHRS, CDR2 YFSETQ. The CDR3 loop spans 15 amino acids.

The sample holds many counts of this clonotype. The chain links TRBV12-3 or TRBV12-4 to TRBJ1-1, with TRBD1 as a possible D gene (5 bases). Trimming removed 3 bases at V and 3 bases at J, with 14 bases between. CDR3 size: 15 residues. The DNA of the CDR3 is TGTGCCAGCAGTTTCGGGGGTGATTTGTACACTGAAGCTTTCTTT. Residues: CASSFGGDLYTEAFF.

V usage is TRBV2 and J usage is TRBJ1-1, with D unresolved. This CDR3 contains 15 residues. CDR1 is SNHLY and CDR2 is FYNNEI in the germline V gene. Trimming pared 8 bases from V and 1 base from J, leaving 17 bases between. CDR3 in DNA: TGTGCCAGCGGACGGGGTGAACCCTCGAACACTGAAGCTTTCTTT. This translates into CASGRGEPSNTEAFF.

This clonotype was recorded at least ten times. This chain joins TRBV5-1 and TRBJ2-1; no reliable D call. The CDR3 totals 13 residues. V was clipped by 2 bases and J by 4 bases, with 7 bases between them. In germline, CDR1 is SGHRS, CDR2 YFSETQ. As DNA, the CDR3 is TGCGCCAGCAGCTTAACAGAATACAATGAGCAGTTCTTC. Protein product: CASSLTEYNEQFF.

V is TRBV7-3 and J is TRBJ1-2, with 10 bases fitting TRBD1. There are 15 residues in the CDR3. After removal of 5 bases from V and 3 bases from J, the junction contained 6 bases not matched to a gene. Per germline, CDR1 SGHTA and CDR2 FQGTGA. CDR3 DNA sequence: TGTGCCAGCAGCCAGACAGGGGGCGCATACTATGGCTACACCTTC. It is translated as CASSQTGGAYYGYTF.

This clonotype was observed at least ten times. V usage is TRBV2 and J usage is TRBJ1-2; perhaps TRBD1 as D (5 bases). V lost 0 bases to trimming and J lost 5 bases, with 10 bases between them. CDR3 length equals 14 residues. CDR1 and CDR2 from the germline V gene are SNHLY and FYNNEI. The CDR3 here is CASSEAPGVYGYTF. In DNA, the CDR3 is TGTGCCAGCAGTGAAGCGCCGGGGGTATATGGCTACACCTTC.

Many counts were recorded for this clonotype. The J gene is TRBJ2-1, the V gene TRBV28; 11 bases agree with TRBD2. With 3 bases clipped from V and 2 bases from J, the junction kept 3 bases outside the gene matches. The CDR3 covers 16 residues. Germline CDR1 reads MDHEN; CDR2 reads SYDVKM. CDR3 residues: CASSFETSGTYNEQFF. CDR3 DNA sequence: TGTGCCAGCAGTTTCGAGACTAGCGGGACCTACAATGAGCAGTTCTTC. Full variable domain (missing parts from reference TRBV28 and TRBJ2-1): DVKVTQSSRYLVKRTGEKVFLECVQDMDHENMFWYRQDPGLGLRLIYFSYDVKMKEKGDIPEGYSVSREKKERFSLILESASTNQTSMYLCASSFETSGTYNEQFFGPGTRLTVL.